Following are 27 T cell receptor beta chains from one sample sequenced in a study of T cell repertoires in cytomegalovirus infection. TCRdb fed the reads into MiXCR, producing one record per CDR3 protein. This table has 200,000 to 250,000 distinct CDR3 sequences, 22% appearing once. Sequencing was carried out using CD8+ T cells from PBMCs. Receptors were obtained from a human donor in good health (CMV status not recorded). Some clones in this sample may be carry-over from other donors' samples.

A note on this clonotype: Since a much larger clone is just one base distant, this may be a read error. The rearrangement links TRBV28 to TRBJ2-7; 10 bases match TRBD2. This CDR3 is 17 amino acids long. Germline CDR1 reads MDHEN; CDR2 reads SYDVKM. Losses at the gene ends were 5 bases for V and 5 bases for J; bases not matched to a gene: 15. The DNA for the CDR3 is TGTGCCAGCAGTCCCCCGGGGTTAGCGGGGGGTTTCGACGAGCAGTACTTC. The encoded protein is CASSPPGLAGGFDEQYF.

This clonotype was found many times. V usage is TRBV19 and J usage is TRBJ2-5; weak D call: TRBD1 (6 bases). The V gene lost 7 bases and the J gene lost 2 bases, with 11 bases spanning the gap. The CDR3 is made up of 13 amino acids. Germline CDR1 and CDR2: LNHDA and SQIVND (reference sequence). The CDR3 coding sequence is TGTGCCAGTAATACAGGGACGCAAGAGACCCAGTACTTC. Its translation: CASNTGTQETQYF.

The chain couples TRBV12-3 or TRBV12-4 to TRBJ2-3, with D perhaps matching TRBD1 or TRBD2 (5 bases each). V lost 1 base, J lost 5 bases, and 10 bases lay in between. The CDR3 is 14 residues long. The CDR3 region is CASSLGGSGDTQYF. As DNA, the CDR3 is TGTGCCAGCAGTTTAGGGGGGTCTGGAGATACGCAGTATTTT.

In DNA, the CDR3 is TGTGCCAGCAGCTTATACGGGGGGGACAATGAGCAGTTCTTC. Translating gives CASSLYGGDNEQFF. V gene TRBV7-9 combines with J gene TRBJ2-1; 8 bases map to TRBD2. Germline CDR1 and CDR2: SEHNR and FQNEAQ (reference sequence). The J segment lost 5 bases and the V segment lost 2 bases, leaving 2 bases of the junction unmatched. This CDR3 comprises 14 residues.

Remarks on this clonotype: A much larger clonotype is one base distant, so this may be a read error. The chain has TRBV27 and TRBJ1-1; D is uncertain. The CDR3 runs to 13 residues. The germline V gene encodes CDR1 MNHEY and CDR2 SMNVEV (reference sequence). Between the trimmed V and J ends, which lost 7 bases and 1 base, there was a span of 10 bases. The CDR3 DNA reads TGTGCCAGCACCCGACACGGGAACACTGAAGCTTTCTTT. It is translated as CASTRHGNTEAFF.

The chain links TRBV12-3 or TRBV12-4 to TRBJ2-1, with TRBD2 matching over 7 bases. This CDR3 contains 15 residues. V shed 4 bases and J 2 bases; nucleotides not matched to a gene: 5. The CDR3 spells CASSSTSVAYNEQFF. The CDR3 nucleotides are TGTGCCAGCAGTTCCACTAGCGTTGCCTACAATGAGCAGTTCTTC.

This clonotype was seen ten or more times. The genes are TRBV12-3 or TRBV12-4 and TRBJ2-6; TRBD1 matches 8 bases. The CDR3 runs to 17 residues. Losses at the gene ends were 9 bases for V and 0 bases for J; bases not matched to a gene: 10. CDR3 loop: CASRGQVESSGANVLTF. DNA of the CDR3: TGTGCCAGTAGGGGACAGGTGGAAAGCTCTGGGGCCAACGTCCTGACTTTC.

This chain links TRBV28 with TRBJ2-2; D not certain. Trimming took 6 bases from V and 6 from J, leaving 11 bases between them. Germline-derived CDR1 and CDR2 are MDHEN and SYDVKM. The CDR3 is made up of 13 amino acids. The CDR3 spells CASRIARAGELFF. The CDR3 region has the DNA TGTGCCAGCAGAATTGCAAGGGCCGGGGAGCTGTTTTTT.

The CDR3 DNA follows: TGTGCCAGCAGCTTCGGTGGTGCAGGCTTCTTTGAGCAGTACTTC. Translation gives CASSFGGAGFFEQYF. V is TRBV7-6 and J is TRBJ2-7; D call uncertain. The germline V and J ends were trimmed by 3 bases and 7 bases, with 19 bases remaining between them. The CDR3 is 15 residues long. CDR1 and CDR2 from the germline V gene are SGHVS and FNYEAQ.

This clonotype has only a few counts. The chain combines TRBV10-3 with TRBJ2-7, with D possibly matching TRBD1 (6 bases). The ends were cut back, 11 bases at V and 2 bases at J, with 13 bases in the middle. The germline gives CDR1 ENHRY, CDR2 SYGVKD. The CDR3 is 12 residues long. The CDR3 region is CAHSDSTYEQYF. CDR3 DNA sequence: TGTGCCCACTCGGACAGTACCTACGAGCAGTACTTC.

This clonotype showed up just a few times. The chain is built from TRBV12-3 or TRBV12-4 and TRBJ1-5; perhaps TRBD1 as D (5 bases). CDR3 size: 15 residues. V was pared by 4 bases and J by 1 base, with 11 bases between. In nucleotides, the CDR3 is TGTGCCAGCAGTTGGTTCCAGGGCAGCAATCAGCCCCAGCATTTT. It is translated as CASSWFQGSNQPQHF.

This clonotype was picked up a small number of times. The rearrangement uses TRBV5-6 and TRBJ2-7; perhaps TRBD2 as D (5 bases). The CDR3 is 14 amino acids. Germline values: CDR1 SGHDT, CDR2 YYEEEE. V was trimmed by 0 bases and J by 0 bases, leaving 7 bases between them. The DNA of the CDR3 is TGTGCCAGCAGCTTGGAACTAGTCTCCTACGAGCAGTACTTC. As protein: CASSLELVSYEQYF.

The chain links TRBV12-3 or TRBV12-4 to TRBJ2-2; TRBD1 matches 9 bases. V lost 3 bases and J lost 6; bases outside the gene matches: 11. CDR3 length: 17 amino acids. The CDR3 DNA reads TGTGCCAGCAGTTTCGTAACAGGGGGCGCCGTGGCCGGGGAGCTGTTTTTT. Its translation is CASSFVTGGAVAGELFF.

At least ten counts were recorded for this clonotype. This chain links TRBV20-1 with TRBJ1-1; perhaps TRBD1 as D (5 bases). CDR1 and CDR2 from the germline V gene are DFQATT and SNEGSKA (reference sequence). There are 17 residues in the CDR3. V was clipped by 0 bases and J by 1 base, with 18 bases between them. The CDR3 reads CSAREGVQGHWNTEAFF. Written as DNA, the CDR3 is TGCAGTGCTAGAGAAGGAGTTCAAGGACACTGGAACACTGAAGCTTTCTTT.

This clonotype was recorded a few times. The V and J genes are TRBV28 and TRBJ1-2; D not certain. The CDR3 sequence is 11 residues long. Trimming removed 5 bases at V and 1 base at J, with 2 bases between. CDR1 and CDR2 (germline): MDHEN, SYDVKM. The CDR3 DNA follows: TGTGCCAGCAGTAATAACTATGGCTACACCTTC. Amino acids: CASSNNYGYTF.

The sample holds a few counts of this clonotype. V and J are TRBV7-9 and TRBJ2-5; D is possibly TRBD1 (5 bases). Germline-derived CDR1 and CDR2 are SEHNR and FQNEAQ (reference sequence). This CDR3 spans 16 amino acids. V dropped 3 bases and J dropped 0 bases, with 14 bases sitting between them. CDR3 region: CASSFPSRQHQETQYF. The CDR3 region has the DNA TGTGCCAGCAGCTTCCCCTCGAGACAGCACCAAGAGACCCAGTACTTC.

The rearrangement joins TRBV11-2 to TRBJ2-1; D is perhaps TRBD2 (6 bases). Germline-derived CDR1 and CDR2 are SGHAT and FQNNGV. Trimming stripped 5 bases from V and 3 bases from J, with 14 bases between. The CDR3 is made up of 15 amino acids. The CDR3 protein is CASSDTSTGYNEQFF. The CDR3 DNA reads as TGTGCCAGCAGCGATACTAGCACCGGCTACAATGAGCAGTTCTTC. Full variable domain (remainder filled in from reference TRBV11-2 and TRBJ2-1): EAGVAQSPRYKIIEKRQSVAFWCNPISGHATLYWYQQILGQGPKLLIQFQNNGVVDDSQLPKDRFSAERLKGVDSTLKIQPAKLEDSAVYLCASSDTSTGYNEQFFGPGTRLTVL.

The chain is built from TRBV20-1 and TRBJ2-7, with 9 bases matching TRBD1. J lost 5 bases, V lost 1 base, and 6 bases had no gene match. This CDR3 spans 14 amino acids. Germline V gene lookup returns CDR1 DFQATT and CDR2 SNEGSKA (reference sequence). In DNA form, the CDR3 reads TGCAGTGCTAGAGGGGGAGACAGGGGGAACGAGCAGTACTTC. Its translation: CSARGGDRGNEQYF.

V and J are TRBV20-1 and TRBJ2-3, with 7 bases identical to TRBD2. Unmatched junction bases numbered 8, after V lost 5 bases and J lost 6 bases. The length of the CDR3 is 13 residues. Germline CDR1 reads DFQATT; CDR2 reads SNEGSKA (reference sequence). In nucleotides, the CDR3 is TGCAGTGCTGATGGGGGGACTACTGATACGCAGTATTTT. Translation: CSADGGTTDTQYF.

Only a few counts were recorded for this clonotype. The chain has TRBV7-8 and TRBJ1-4; the match to TRBD1 covers 8 bases. The CDR3 has 15 amino acids. V shed 0 bases and J 8 bases; nucleotides not matched to a gene: 5. CDR1 is SGHVS, CDR2 FQNEAQ, per germline. DNA of the CDR3: TGTGCCAGCAGCTTAGCGGCAGGGGGCTACGAAAAACTGTTTTTT. Translation gives CASSLAAGGYEKLFF.

This chain links TRBV19 with TRBJ2-1, with unresolved D. V was pared by 4 bases and J by 1 base, with 5 bases between. The CDR3 covers 13 residues. Germline CDR1 reads LNHDA; CDR2 reads SQIVND (reference sequence). The CDR3 here is CASSSLSYNEQFF. As DNA, the CDR3 is TGTGCCAGTAGTAGCCTTTCCTACAATGAGCAGTTCTTC. The variable domain in full, with the rest retrieved from reference TRBV19 and TRBJ2-1, is DGGITQSPKYLFRKEGQNVTLSCEQNLNHDAMYWYRQDPGQGLRLIYYSQIVNDFQKGDIAEGYSVSREKKESFPLTVTSAQKNPTAFYLCASSSLSYNEQFFGPGTRLTVL.

This clonotype has only a few counts. The chain couples TRBV4-2 to TRBJ2-5; 7 nucleotides agree with TRBD2. The germline V gene encodes CDR1 LGHNA and CDR2 YNFKEQ. Germline trimming cut 6 bases from V and 2 bases from J; bases unmatched to any gene: 12. The CDR3 covers 16 residues. The CDR3 is CASSGLTGGWQETQYF. As DNA, the CDR3 is TGTGCCAGCAGTGGGCTGACGGGGGGTTGGCAAGAGACCCAGTACTTC.

The gene calls are TRBV10-3 and TRBJ2-4, with D perhaps matching TRBD1 (5 bases). Germline V lookup: CDR1 ENHRY, CDR2 SYGVKD. The CDR3 spans 13 residues. Trimming stripped 2 bases from V and 8 bases from J, with 10 bases between. For the CDR3, the DNA is TGTGCCATCAGTGAGCCGACAGACGACATTCAGTACTTC. Residues: CAISEPTDDIQYF.

This clonotype was observed a handful of times. The rearrangement joins TRBV12-3 or TRBV12-4 to TRBJ1-4, with 7 positions matching TRBD1. This CDR3 region has 19 residues. Losses at the gene ends were 5 bases for V and 0 bases for J; bases not matched to a gene: 15. The CDR3 sequence is CASSPLRDSVEATNEKLFF. The CDR3 nucleotides are TGTGCCAGCAGTCCACTCCGGGACAGCGTCGAAGCAACTAATGAAAAACTGTTTTTT.

This clonotype has just a few counts. The rearrangement links TRBV12-3 or TRBV12-4 to TRBJ1-6; a possible D gene is TRBD1 (5 bases). The CDR3 totals 12 residues. Trimming shortened V by 3 bases and J by 9 bases, and 6 bases separated the two germline ends. The CDR3 is CASSFGGSPLHF. The CDR3 DNA follows: TGTGCCAGCAGTTTCGGGGGTTCACCCCTCCACTTT.

This clonotype was counted between two and nine times. This chain joins TRBV12-3 or TRBV12-4 and TRBJ2-7; D is possibly TRBD2 (6 bases). V lost 8 bases, J lost 4 bases, and 9 bases lay in between. This CDR3 has 11 residues. The CDR3 region is CASLGGYEQYF. Written as DNA, the CDR3 is TGTGCCAGCCTGGGGGGTTACGAGCAGTACTTC.

This clonotype occurred many times. This chain connects TRBV6-5 to TRBJ1-1, with D maybe TRBD1 (5 bases). The CDR3 spans 12 residues. The V and J ends lost 2 bases and 6 bases respectively, with 7 bases between them. Per the germline V gene, CDR1 is MNHEY and CDR2 is SVGAGI. The CDR3 region is CASSYGGAEAFF. The CDR3 region has the DNA TGTGCCAGCAGTTACGGAGGGGCTGAAGCTTTCTTT.